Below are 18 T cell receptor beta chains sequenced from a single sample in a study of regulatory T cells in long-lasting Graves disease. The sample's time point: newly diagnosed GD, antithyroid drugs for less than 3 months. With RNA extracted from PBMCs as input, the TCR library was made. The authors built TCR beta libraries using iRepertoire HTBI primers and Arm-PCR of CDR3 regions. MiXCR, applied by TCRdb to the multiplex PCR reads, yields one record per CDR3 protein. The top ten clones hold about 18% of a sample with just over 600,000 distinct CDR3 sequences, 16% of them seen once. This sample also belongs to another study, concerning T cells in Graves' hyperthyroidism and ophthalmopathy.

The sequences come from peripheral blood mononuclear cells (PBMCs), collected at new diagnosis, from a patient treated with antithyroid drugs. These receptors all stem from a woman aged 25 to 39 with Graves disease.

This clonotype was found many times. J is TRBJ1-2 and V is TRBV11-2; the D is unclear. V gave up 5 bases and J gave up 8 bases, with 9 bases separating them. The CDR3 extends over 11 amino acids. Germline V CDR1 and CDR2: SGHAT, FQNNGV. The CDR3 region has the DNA TGTGCCAGCAGCCCCGGGAGGGGCTACACCTTC. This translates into CASSPGRGYTF.

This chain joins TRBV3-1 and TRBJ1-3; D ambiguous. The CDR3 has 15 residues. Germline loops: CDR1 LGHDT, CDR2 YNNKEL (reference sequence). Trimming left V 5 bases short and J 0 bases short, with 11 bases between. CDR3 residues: CASSGDYISGNTIYF. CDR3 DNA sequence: TGTGCCAGCAGCGGAGACTACATCTCTGGAAACACCATATATTTT. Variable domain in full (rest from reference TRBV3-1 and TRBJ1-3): DTAVSQTPKYLVTQMGNDKSIKCEQNLGHDTMYWYKQDSKKFLKIMFSYNNKELIINETVPNRFSPKSPDKAHLNLHINSLELGDSAVYFCASSGDYISGNTIYFGEGSWLTVV.

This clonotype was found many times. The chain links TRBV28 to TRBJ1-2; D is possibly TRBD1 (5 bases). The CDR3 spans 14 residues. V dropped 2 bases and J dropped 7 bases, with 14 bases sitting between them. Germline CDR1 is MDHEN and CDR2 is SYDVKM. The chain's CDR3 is CASSLTAGSGGYTF. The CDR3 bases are TGTGCCAGCAGTTTAACGGCAGGGTCGGGTGGCTACACCTTC.

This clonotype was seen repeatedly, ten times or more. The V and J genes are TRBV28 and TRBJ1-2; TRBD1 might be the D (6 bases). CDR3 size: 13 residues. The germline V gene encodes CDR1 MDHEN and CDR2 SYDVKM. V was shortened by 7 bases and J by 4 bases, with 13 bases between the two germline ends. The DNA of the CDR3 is TGTGCCAGCAAAAGACAGGAATTCTATGGCTACACCTTC. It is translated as CASKRQEFYGYTF.

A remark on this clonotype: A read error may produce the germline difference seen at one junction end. CDR3 amino acids: CASSLGVWNTEASF. DNA of the CDR3: TGTGCCAGCAGTTTAGGGGTTTGGAACACCGAAGCTTCCTTT. The rearrangement joins TRBV28 to TRBJ1-1; the D is unclear. The CDR3 is 14 amino acids. The germline V gene encodes CDR1 MDHEN and CDR2 SYDVKM.

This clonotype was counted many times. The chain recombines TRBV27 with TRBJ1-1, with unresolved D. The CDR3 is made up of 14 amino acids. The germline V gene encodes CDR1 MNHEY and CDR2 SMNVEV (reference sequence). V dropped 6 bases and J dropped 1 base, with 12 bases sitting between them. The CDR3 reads CASSKVWGNTEAFF. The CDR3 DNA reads TGTGCCAGCAGCAAGGTATGGGGGAACACTGAAGCTTTCTTT.

The CDR3 loop reads CASSEGKGRGSPLHF. CDR3 nucleotide sequence: TGTGCCAGCAGTGAAGGAAAGGGAAGAGGGTCACCCCTCCACTTT. The chain links TRBV2 to TRBJ1-6, with D unresolved. Germline V gene data show CDR1 as SNHLY and CDR2 as FYNNEI. CDR3 length: 15 amino acids. Deletions cut 1 base from V and 10 bases from J, with 14 bases between.

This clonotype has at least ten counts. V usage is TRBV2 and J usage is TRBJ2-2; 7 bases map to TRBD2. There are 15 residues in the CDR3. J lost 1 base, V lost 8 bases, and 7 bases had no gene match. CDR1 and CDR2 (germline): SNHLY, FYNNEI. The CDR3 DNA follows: TGTGCCAGCCGGGGGGTAGCGGGGAACACCGGGGAGCTGTTTTTT. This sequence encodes CASRGVAGNTGELFF.

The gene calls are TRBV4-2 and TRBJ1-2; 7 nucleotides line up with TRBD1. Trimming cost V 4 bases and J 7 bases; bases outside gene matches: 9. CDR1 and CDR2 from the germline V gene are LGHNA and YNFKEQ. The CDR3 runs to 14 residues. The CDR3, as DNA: TGTGCCAGCAGCCCCCGACAGGGCGGACGTGGCTACACCTTC. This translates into CASSPRQGGRGYTF.

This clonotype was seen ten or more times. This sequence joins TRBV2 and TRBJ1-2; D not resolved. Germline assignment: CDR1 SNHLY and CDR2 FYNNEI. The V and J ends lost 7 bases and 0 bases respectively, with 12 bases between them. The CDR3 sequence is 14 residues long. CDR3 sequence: CASTHIGTNYGYTF. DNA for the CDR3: TGTGCCAGCACCCATATCGGTACTAACTATGGCTACACCTTC. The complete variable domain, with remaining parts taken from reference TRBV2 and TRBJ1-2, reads EPEVTQTPSHQVTQMGQEVILRCVPISNHLYFYWYRQILGQKVEFLVSFYNNEISEKSEIFDDQFSVERPDGSNFTLKIRSTKLEDSAMYFCASTHIGTNYGYTFGSGTRLTVV.

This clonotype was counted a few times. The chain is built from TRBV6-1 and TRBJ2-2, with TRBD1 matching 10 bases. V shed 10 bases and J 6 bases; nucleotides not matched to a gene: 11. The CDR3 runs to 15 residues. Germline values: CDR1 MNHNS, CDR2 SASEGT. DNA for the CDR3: TGTGCCATCCCTCGGGGACAGGGGTTCGCCGGGGAGCTGTTTTTT. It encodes CAIPRGQGFAGELFF.

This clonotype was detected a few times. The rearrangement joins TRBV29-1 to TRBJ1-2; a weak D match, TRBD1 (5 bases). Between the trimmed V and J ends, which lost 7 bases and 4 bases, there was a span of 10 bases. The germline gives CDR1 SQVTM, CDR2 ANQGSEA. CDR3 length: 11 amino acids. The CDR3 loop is CSAGTSYGYTF. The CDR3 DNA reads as TGCAGCGCTGGGACCTCCTATGGCTACACCTTC.

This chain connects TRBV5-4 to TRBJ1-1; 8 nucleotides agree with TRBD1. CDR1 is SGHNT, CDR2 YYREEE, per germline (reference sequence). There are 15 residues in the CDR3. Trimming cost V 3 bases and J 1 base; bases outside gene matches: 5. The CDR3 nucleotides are TGTGCCAGCAGCTCAAAGGGACAGGAGAACACTGAAGCTTTCTTT. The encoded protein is CASSSKGQENTEAFF.

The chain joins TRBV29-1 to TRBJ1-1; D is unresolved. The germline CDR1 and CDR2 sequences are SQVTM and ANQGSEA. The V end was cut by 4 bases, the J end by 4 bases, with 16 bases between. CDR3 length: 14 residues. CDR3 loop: CSVVKEEDPTEAFF. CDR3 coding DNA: TGCAGCGTTGTTAAGGAGGAGGACCCCACTGAAGCTTTCTTT. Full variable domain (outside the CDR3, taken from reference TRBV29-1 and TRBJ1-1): SAVISQKPSRDICQRGTSLTIQCQVDSQVTMMFWYRQQPGQSLTLIATANQGSEATYESGFVIDKFPISRPNLTFSTLTVSNMSPEDSSIYLCSVVKEEDPTEAFFGQGTRLTVV.

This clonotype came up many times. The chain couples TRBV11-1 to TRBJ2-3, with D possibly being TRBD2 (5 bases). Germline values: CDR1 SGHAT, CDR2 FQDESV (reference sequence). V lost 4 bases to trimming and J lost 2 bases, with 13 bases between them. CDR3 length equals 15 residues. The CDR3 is CASSSSSDPTDTQYF. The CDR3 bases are TGTGCCAGCAGCTCTAGCTCGGACCCCACAGATACGCAGTATTTT.

The CDR3 reads CASSLWGRNTEAFF. DNA of the CDR3: TGTGCCAGCAGCTTGTGGGGCAGGAACACTGAAGCTTTCTTT. V and J are TRBV7-2 and TRBJ1-1; possible D gene TRBD1, 5 bases. The germline CDR1 and CDR2 sequences are SGHTA and FQGNSA. The CDR3 is 14 amino acids. V lost 3 bases, J lost 1 base, and 9 bases lay in between.

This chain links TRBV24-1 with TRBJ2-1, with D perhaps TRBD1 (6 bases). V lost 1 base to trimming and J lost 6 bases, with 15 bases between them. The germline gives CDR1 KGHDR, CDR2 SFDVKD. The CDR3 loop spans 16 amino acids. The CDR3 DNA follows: TGTGCCACCAGTGATTTAGGCGCAGGGGCTGGCAATGAGCAGTTCTTC. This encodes CATSDLGAGAGNEQFF.

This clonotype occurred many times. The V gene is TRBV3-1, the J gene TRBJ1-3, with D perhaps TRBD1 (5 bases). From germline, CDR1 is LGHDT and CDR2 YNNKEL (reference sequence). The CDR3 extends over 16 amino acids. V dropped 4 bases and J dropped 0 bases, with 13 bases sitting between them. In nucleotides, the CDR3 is TGTGCCAGCAGCCCAAGGGACTTACGCTCTGGAAACACCATATATTTT. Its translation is CASSPRDLRSGNTIYF.